What follows are 24 T cell receptor beta chains derived from one specimen sequenced in a study of T cells expressing NK-cell markers. TCRdb re-called the 5' RACE reads; one entry per CDR3 protein, DNA not given. The sample includes 500,000 to 700,000 distinct CDR3 sequences. The sample was blood T cells: a sorted CD56 or NKG2C T cell subset, CD4+ or CD8+ T cells, or bulk PBMC T cells (not recorded which). The receptors stem from a man aged 18 to 35 in good health.

This chain's CDR3 is CASSLAPFGAGGRRNEQFF. V is TRBV7-2 and J is TRBJ2-1; lacking DNA, the TRBD2 call made by TCRdb goes unchecked. The CDR3 is 19 amino acids. From germline, CDR1 is SGHTA and CDR2 FQGNSA.

The chain has TRBV15 and TRBJ2-1; there is no DNA to check the TCRdb D call of TRBD2. CDR3 length equals 17 residues. Looked up from germline, CDR1 is LNHNV and CDR2 is YYDKDF (reference sequence). The CDR3 sequence: CATSRTKGLAGAIGQFF. Full variable domain (rest looked up from reference TRBV15 and TRBJ2-1): DAMVIQNPRYQVTQFGKPVTLSCSQTLNHNVMYWYQQKSSQAPKLLFHYYDKDFNNEADTPDNFQSRRPNTSFCFLDIRSPGLGDTAMYLCATSRTKGLAGAIGQFFGPGTRLTVL.

V usage is TRBV5-1 and J usage is TRBJ2-3. The CDR3 consists of 11 residues. CDR1 SGHRS and CDR2 YFSETQ come from the germline V gene. The CDR3 spells CASRRSDTQYF. Supplemented by reference TRBV5-1 and TRBJ2-3, the full variable domain reads KAGVTQTPRYLIKTRGQQVTLSCSPISGHRSVSWYQQTPGQGLQFLFEYFSETQRNKGNFPGRFSGRQFSNSRSEMNVSTLELGDSALYLCASRRSDTQYFGPGTRLTVL.

The chain carries TRBV15 and TRBJ2-6; TCRdb designates TRBD1, a call that cannot be tested without DNA. Germline lookup yields CDR1 LNHNV and CDR2 YYDKDF (reference sequence). The CDR3 totals 17 residues. The CDR3 sequence is CATSREQVFGGANVLTF.

The J gene is TRBJ2-1, the V gene TRBV15; no DNA is available, so the TRBD2 call from TCRdb remains unchecked. The CDR3 sequence is 16 residues long. CDR1 is LNHNV, CDR2 YYDKDF, per germline (reference sequence). The CDR3 protein is CATSDGGGLPYNEQFF.

The V call is TRBV18, the J call TRBJ2-5; the D gene TCRdb calls, TRBD1, cannot be checked with no DNA. The CDR3 consists of 18 residues. The V gene's germline CDR1 is KGHSH and CDR2 LQKENI. CDR3 in amino acids: CASSQPRTGIPGQETQYF.

V is TRBV27 and J is TRBJ2-5; TCRdb's D call of TRBD2 is untestable without DNA. The germline CDR1 and CDR2 sequences are MNHEY and SMNVEV (reference sequence). The CDR3 totals 14 residues. CDR3 residues: CASKGWRGQETQYF.

The J gene is TRBJ2-3, the V gene TRBV28. CDR3 length: 14 amino acids. In germline, CDR1 is MDHEN, CDR2 SYDVKM. The CDR3 sequence is CASSPTVEGDTQYF.

The chain carries TRBV10-3 and TRBJ2-5. The CDR3 length is 13 residues. From germline, CDR1 is ENHRY and CDR2 SYGVKD. CDR3 protein: CAIRDPGVETQYF.

The chain combines TRBV9 with TRBJ1-4; TCRdb designates TRBD1, a call that cannot be tested without DNA. Looked up from germline, CDR1 is SGDLS and CDR2 is YYNGEE. The CDR3 is made up of 14 amino acids. CDR3 in amino acids: CASSVALGVEKLFF.

The V gene is TRBV20-1, the J gene TRBJ2-5; TCRdb lists TRBD2, though no DNA is available to test this call. This CDR3 has 17 residues. Germline V gene lookup returns CDR1 DFQATT and CDR2 SNEGSKA (reference sequence). This CDR3 is CSARDLSGRALGETQYF.

CDR3 protein: CATSRDTSGTYEQYF. The chain carries TRBV15 and TRBJ2-7; TCRdb lists TRBD2, though no DNA is available to test this call. Germline-derived CDR1 and CDR2 are LNHNV and YYDKDF (reference sequence). The CDR3 contains 15 residues.

The rearrangement uses TRBV7-9 and TRBJ2-1; TCRdb gives TRBD2 as the D gene, but with no DNA this cannot be confirmed. Germline V gene sequence: CDR1 SEHNR, CDR2 FQNEAQ (reference sequence). The CDR3 totals 13 residues. The CDR3: CASSTGRPPEQFF.

The chain carries TRBV7-3 and TRBJ2-2; the TCRdb D gene call, TRBD1, has no DNA to confirm it. Germline CDR1 reads SGHTA; CDR2 reads FQGTGA. This CDR3 has 15 residues. CDR3 in amino acids: CASSLGAQNTGELFF.

CDR3 protein: CASSYDRVRYF. The J gene is TRBJ2-5, the V gene TRBV12-3 or TRBV12-4; TCRdb calls TRBD1, which cannot be checked without DNA. The CDR3 loop spans 11 amino acids.

The V gene is TRBV7-3, the J gene TRBJ2-1; TCRdb calls TRBD2, which cannot be checked without DNA. The CDR3 spans 17 residues. Germline assignment: CDR1 SGHTA and CDR2 FQGTGA. The CDR3 loop reads CASSSGTSGSVYNEQFF. The variable domain in full, with the rest retrieved from reference TRBV7-3 and TRBJ2-1, is GAGVSQTPSNKVTEKGKYVELRCDPISGHTALYWYRQSLGQGPEFLIYFQGTGAADDSGLPNDRFFAVRPEGSVSTLKIQRTERGDSAVYLCASSSGTSGSVYNEQFFGPGTRLTVL.

The chain carries TRBV5-1 and TRBJ1-1. Germline CDR1 and CDR2: SGHRS and YFSETQ. This CDR3 contains 13 residues. CDR3 protein: CASSQGVGFSAFF.

The rearrangement links TRBV24-1 to TRBJ1-1. CDR1 is KGHDR and CDR2 is SFDVKD in the germline V gene. CDR3 length equals 11 residues. CDR3 residues: CATRGNTEAFF.

V and J are TRBV7-9 and TRBJ1-1; TCRdb indicates TRBD1, and absent DNA this call remains unverified. This CDR3 comprises 16 residues. Germline V gives CDR1 SEHNR, CDR2 FQNEAQ (reference sequence). This CDR3 is CASSPRGQGINTEAFF. Combining the CDR3 with reference TRBV7-9 and TRBJ1-1 gives the whole variable domain DTGVSQNPRHKITKRGQNVTFRCDPISEHNRLYWYRQTLGQGPEFLTYFQNEAQLEKSRLLSDRFSAERPKGSFSTLEIQRTEQGDSAMYLCASSPRGQGINTEAFFGQGTRLTVV.

The V and J genes are TRBV5-1 and TRBJ2-3; the D gene TCRdb calls, TRBD1, cannot be checked with no DNA. This CDR3 has 17 amino acids. Germline CDR1 is SGHRS and CDR2 is YFSETQ. The CDR3 reads CASSLDGSGSDTDTQYF.

The chain employs TRBV10-3 and TRBJ2-1. This CDR3 spans 13 amino acids. Germline CDR1 reads ENHRY; CDR2 reads SYGVKD. CDR3 amino acids: CAISLSWGNEQFF.

The chain couples TRBV13 to TRBJ2-3; TCRdb picks TRBD2, but there is no DNA to check that call. CDR1 and CDR2 (germline): PRHDT, FYEKMQ (reference sequence). The CDR3 has 14 amino acids. CDR3 in amino acids: CASSTTRRTDTQYF.

The J gene is TRBJ2-2, the V gene TRBV7-2. The CDR3 runs 13 residues. CDR1 SGHTA and CDR2 FQGNSA come from the germline V gene. The CDR3 loop is CASSSNLDWQLFF.

V and J are TRBV7-6 and TRBJ2-1; TCRdb's D call, TRBD2, is unchecked because there is no DNA. Germline loops: CDR1 SGHVS, CDR2 FNYEAQ. This CDR3 spans 12 amino acids. CDR3 sequence reads: CASSGALGGQFF.